These 5 T cell receptor beta chains share one sample of origin, sequenced in a study of OX40 agonist ivuxolimab in advanced cancers. Sequenced by immunoSEQ multiplex PCR; TCRdb stores in-frame clones only, minus some. The sample consists of 60,000 or so clones, 84% of them appearing once. Sequenced here: CD4+ or CD8+ T cells sorted from blood, sampled in a trial of the OX40 agonist ivuxolimab. The receptors originated from an adult with an advanced solid tumor such as melanoma, head and neck, liver or kidney cancer.

The DNA for the CDR3 is TGTGCCTGGAGTGTAGCTAGCAGCCCCTACAATGAGCAGTTCTTC. Its translation: CAWSVASSPYNEQFF. This chain links TRBV30 with TRBJ2-1; tentative D call: TRBD2 (5 bases). Between the trimmed V and J ends, which lost 0 bases and 2 bases, there was a span of 11 bases. CDR3 length equals 15 residues. Germline assignment: CDR1 GTSNPN and CDR2 SVGIG (reference sequence).

This clone was picked up one time. This sequence joins TRBV5-1 and TRBJ2-1; no clear D. Germline CDR1 reads SGHRS; CDR2 reads YFSETQ. V shed 3 bases and J shed 1 base, with 14 bases lying between them. The CDR3 has 16 amino acids. CDR3 DNA: TGCGCCAGCAGCTCAATCCTGGGATTGTCCTACAATGAGCAGTTCTTC. Protein sequence: CASSSILGLSYNEQFF.

The CDR3 loop reads CASSVQGTGNTIYF. CDR3 in DNA: TGTGCCAGCAGCGTACAGGGGACTGGAAACACCATATATTTT. This chain connects TRBV9 to TRBJ1-3, with D perhaps TRBD1 (6 bases). Germline V CDR1 and CDR2: SGDLS, YYNGEE. Trimming shortened V by 1 base and J by 2 bases, and 7 bases separated the two germline ends. The CDR3 runs 14 residues.

CDR3 sequence (DNA): TGTGCCAGCAGCCCAGGGGGGGGCAATCAGCCCCAGCATTTT. It specifies CASSPGGGNQPQHF. The gene calls are TRBV5-5 and TRBJ1-5, with 7 positions matching TRBD1. This CDR3 spans 14 amino acids. Germline CDR1 is SGHKS and CDR2 is YYEKEE (reference sequence). V shed 4 bases, J shed 2 bases, and the junction held 3 bases outside the gene matches.

The chain recombines TRBV7-2 with TRBJ2-2; a possible D gene is TRBD1 (6 bases). Trimming took off 5 bases at V and 2 bases at J, with 12 bases between the two ends. There are 15 residues in the CDR3. Germline-derived CDR1 and CDR2 are SGHTA and FQGNSA. This CDR3 reads CASSLGAANTGELFF. The CDR3 nucleotides read TGTGCCAGCAGCCTGGGGGCAGCTAACACCGGGGAGCTGTTTTTT. The full variable domain, with the rest looked up from reference TRBV7-2 and TRBJ2-2, is GAGVSQSPSNKVTEKGKDVELRCDPISGHTALYWYRQSLGQGLEFLIYFQGNSAPDKSGLPSDRFSAERTGGSVSTLTIQRTQQEDSAVYLCASSLGAANTGELFFGEGSRLTVL.